This T cell receptor (beta chain) was captured by sequencing in a study of cytomegalovirus exposure and HLA in healthy donors. PCR amplification relied on 60 Vbeta primers (plus 13 Jbeta primers). Assay: immunoSEQ multiplex PCR; the TCRdb copy retains only in-frame clones and omits some. This table has 200,000 or so clones, around four fifths appearing once. This clone showed up many times. Looked up from germline, CDR1 is MNHNY and CDR2 is SVGAGI (reference sequence). V lost 6 bases to trimming and J lost 5 bases; unmatched junction nucleotides: 3. The CDR3 has 13 residues. The rearrangement uses TRBV6-6 and TRBJ1-4, with 7 bases fitting TRBD1. The sequencing sample was made of PBMCs. The sequence was collected from a man aged 45-65 years in good health and CMV-seronegative. The CDR3 region is CASSQTGNEKLFF. The CDR3 region has the DNA TGTGCCAGCAGCCAGACAGGGAATGAAAAACTGTTTTTT.